This entry describes one TCR beta chain. What it recognizes is unknown. The germline V gene has CDR1 SEHNR and CDR2 FQNEAQ (reference sequence). There are 16 residues in the CDR3. V lost 5 bases, J lost 2 bases, and 11 bases stayed unmatched. This table comes from immunoSEQ multiplex PCR, and its TCRdb copy is limited to in-frame clones, with some not included. The table lists tens of thousands of clones, more than 80% of them singletons. This sample stems from a study of OX40 agonist ivuxolimab in advanced cancers. Findings and limits, study-wide: Expanded clones were, on average, more numerous among CD8+ T cells than CD4+.

The study sampled blood at baseline, cycle 4 day 1, and cycle 7 day 1. The origin of this receptor is an adult with an advanced solid tumor such as melanoma, head and neck, liver or kidney cancer. The genes are TRBV7-9 and TRBJ1-2, with 7 positions matching TRBD1. The sample in question was CD4+ or CD8+ T cells sorted from blood, obtained in a trial of the OX40 agonist ivuxolimab. CDR3 protein: CASSVTPNRGNYGYTF. The CDR3 DNA follows: TGTGCCAGCAGCGTAACCCCCAACAGGGGAAACTATGGCTACACCTTC.